This TCR beta chain was sequenced for a study of control samples from healthy donors and cancer patients. Data came from immunoSEQ multiplex PCR; TCRdb stores just in-frame clones and leaves some out. The table includes about 82,000 clones, around 87% detected once. From germline, CDR1 is SGHRS and CDR2 YFSETQ. This CDR3 spans 15 amino acids. Trimming left V 1 base short and J 2 bases short, with 12 bases between. Sequences were obtained from blood. This clonotype was obtained from a man aged 45-65 years in good health. The chain recombines TRBV5-1 with TRBJ2-5; the D gene is possibly TRBD1 (6 bases). CDR3 bases: TGCGCCAGCAGCTTGTCGACAGGTTATCAAGAGACCCAGTACTTC. Amino acid sequence: CASSLSTGYQETQYF.